One T cell receptor beta chain is described in this entry. The data belong to a study of blood T cell repertoires in COVID-19. Study-wide background: The samples span acute and convalescent COVID-19 from the United States, Italy and Spain.

Trimming removed 5 bases at V and 3 bases at J, with 11 bases between. The CDR3 covers 15 residues. The germline gives CDR1 SGHAT, CDR2 FQNNGV. In the study's own analysis: Cell counts per sample came from amplifying reference gene primers. Sequenced by immunoSEQ multiplex PCR; TCRdb stores in-frame clones only, minus some. The V and J calls and clone size come from that table; D and trimming were worked out from the DNA. The table lists approximately 97,000 clones, approximately 92% of them singletons. The Seattle patients, enrolled during active infection, were followed longitudinally. This receptor was obtained from a woman aged 50 to 60 with COVID-19, enrolled during active disease. This chain joins TRBV11-2 and TRBJ1-6; D remains ambiguous. What was sequenced was peripheral blood. CDR3 coding DNA: TGTGCCAGCAGCCCCCCCGGGGTCTATAATTCACCCCTCCACTTT. Translation: CASSPPGVYNSPLHF.